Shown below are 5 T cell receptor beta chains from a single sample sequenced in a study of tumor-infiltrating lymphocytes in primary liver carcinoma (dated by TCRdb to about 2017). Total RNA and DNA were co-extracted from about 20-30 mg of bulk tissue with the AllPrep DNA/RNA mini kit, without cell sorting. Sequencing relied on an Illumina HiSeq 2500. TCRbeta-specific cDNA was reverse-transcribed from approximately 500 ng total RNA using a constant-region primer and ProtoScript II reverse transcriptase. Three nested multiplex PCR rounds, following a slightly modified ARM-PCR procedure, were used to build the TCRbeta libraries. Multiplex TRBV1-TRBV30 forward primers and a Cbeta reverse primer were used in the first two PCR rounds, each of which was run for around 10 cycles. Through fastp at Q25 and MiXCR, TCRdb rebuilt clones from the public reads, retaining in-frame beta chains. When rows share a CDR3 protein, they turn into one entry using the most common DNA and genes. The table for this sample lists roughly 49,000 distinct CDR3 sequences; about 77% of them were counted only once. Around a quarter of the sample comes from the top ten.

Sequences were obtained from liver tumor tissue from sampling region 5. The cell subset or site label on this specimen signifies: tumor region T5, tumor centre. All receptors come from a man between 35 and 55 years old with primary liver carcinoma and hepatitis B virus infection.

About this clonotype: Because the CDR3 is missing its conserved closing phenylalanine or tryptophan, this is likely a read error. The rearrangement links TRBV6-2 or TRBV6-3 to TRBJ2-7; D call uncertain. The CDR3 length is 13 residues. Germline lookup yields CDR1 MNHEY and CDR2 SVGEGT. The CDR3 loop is CASSYELPYEQYL. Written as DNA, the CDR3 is TGCGCCAGCAGTTACGAGTTACCCTACGAGCAGTACTTA.

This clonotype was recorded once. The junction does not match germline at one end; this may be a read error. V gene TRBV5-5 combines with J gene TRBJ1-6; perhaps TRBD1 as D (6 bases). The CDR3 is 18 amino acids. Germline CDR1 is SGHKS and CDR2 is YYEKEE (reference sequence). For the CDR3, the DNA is TGTACCAGCACCCTACGGGACAAGACGAACTCCTATAATTCACCCCTCCACTTT. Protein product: CTSTLRDKTNSYNSPLHF.

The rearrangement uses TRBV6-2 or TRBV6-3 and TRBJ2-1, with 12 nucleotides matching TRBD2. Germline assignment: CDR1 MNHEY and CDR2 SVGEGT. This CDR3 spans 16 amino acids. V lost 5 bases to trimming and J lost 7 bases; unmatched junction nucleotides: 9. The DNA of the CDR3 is TGTGCCAGCAGTCCCTTGACTAGCGGGAGCGCAAATGAGCAGTTCTTC. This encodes CASSPLTSGSANEQFF.

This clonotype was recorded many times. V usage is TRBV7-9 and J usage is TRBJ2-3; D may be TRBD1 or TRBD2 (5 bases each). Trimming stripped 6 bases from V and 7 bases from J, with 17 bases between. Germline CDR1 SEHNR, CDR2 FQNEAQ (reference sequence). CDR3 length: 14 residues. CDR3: CASRPGAGPNTQYF. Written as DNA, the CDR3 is TGTGCCAGCAGACCCGGGGCTGGTCCGAATACGCAGTATTTT. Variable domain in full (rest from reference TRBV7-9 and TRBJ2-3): DTGVSQNPRHKITKRGQNVTFRCDPISEHNRLYWYRQTLGQGPEFLTYFQNEAQLEKSRLLSDRFSAERPKGSFSTLEIQRTEQGDSAMYLCASRPGAGPNTQYFGPGTRLTVL.

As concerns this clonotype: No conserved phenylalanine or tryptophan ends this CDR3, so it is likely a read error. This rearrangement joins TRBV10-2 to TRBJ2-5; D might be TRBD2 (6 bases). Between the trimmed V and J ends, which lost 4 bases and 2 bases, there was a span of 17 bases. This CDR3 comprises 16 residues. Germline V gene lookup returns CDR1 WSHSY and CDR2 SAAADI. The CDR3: CASSAGLLAAQETQYS. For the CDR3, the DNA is TGCGCCAGCAGTGCCGGGTTACTAGCTGCTCAAGAGACCCAGTACTCC.